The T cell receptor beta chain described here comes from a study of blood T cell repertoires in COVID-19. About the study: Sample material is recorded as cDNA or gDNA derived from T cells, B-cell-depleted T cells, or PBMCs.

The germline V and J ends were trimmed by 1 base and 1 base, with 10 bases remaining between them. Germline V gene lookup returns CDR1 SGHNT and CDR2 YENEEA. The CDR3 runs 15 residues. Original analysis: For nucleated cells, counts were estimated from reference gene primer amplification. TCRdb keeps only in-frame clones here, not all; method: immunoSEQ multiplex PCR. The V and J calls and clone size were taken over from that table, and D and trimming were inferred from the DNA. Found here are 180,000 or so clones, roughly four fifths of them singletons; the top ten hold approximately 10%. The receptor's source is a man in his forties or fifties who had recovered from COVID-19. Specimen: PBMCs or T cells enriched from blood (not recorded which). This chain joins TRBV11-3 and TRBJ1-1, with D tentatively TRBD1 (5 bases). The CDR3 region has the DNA TGTGCCAGCAGCTTAGGGGGGGTAACGAACACTGAAGCTTTCTTT. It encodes CASSLGGVTNTEAFF.